The clone carrying this TCR beta chain came up many times. Looked up from germline, CDR1 is SNHLY and CDR2 is FYNNEI. J gave up 5 bases and V 8 bases, and 3 bases lay outside the gene matches. This CDR3 contains 12 residues. The sample's time point: patch test 2, 6 weeks after DPC sensitization. The sample's treatment: therapeutic diphenylcyclopropenone sensitization with weekly scalp DPC. Ahead of each patch test application, blood was drawn. Unfractionated whole blood served as the source for total RNA extraction. This sample was taken from a study of human T cells and chemical hapten exposure. Looking at the study overall: Upper-back patch tests with 0.01% DPC were read at 6 days.

TCRdb re-called the RACE reads through MiXCR, storing one row per CDR3 protein. The sample lists about 85,000 distinct CDR3 sequences; 11% were seen once. This chain joins TRBV2 and TRBJ1-1, with 9 bases that match TRBD1. The origin of this receptor is a man in his late teens or twenties with alopecia areata. Some clones in this sample may be carry-over from other donors' samples. The sequences come from whole blood, collected in connection with sensitization to the hapten diphenylcyclopropenone (DPC). DNA of the CDR3: TGTGCCAGCCGGGGGACAGGGACTGAAGCTTTCTTT. Its translation is CASRGTGTEAFF.